This T cell receptor (beta chain) was identified during a study of blood T cell repertoires in COVID-19. Here immunoSEQ multiplex PCR was the method, and the copy in TCRdb shows in-frame clones only, minus some. The repertoire holds approximately 52,000 clones, with about 91% as singletons. The CDR3 has 13 amino acids. The V end lost 2 bases, the J end lost 2 bases, and 7 bases lay between the germline ends. Germline values: CDR1 SGHRS, CDR2 YFSETQ. This TCR was sampled from a man in his sixties with active COVID-19. This sequence joins TRBV5-1 and TRBJ2-5, with D hard to call. Sequences were obtained from peripheral blood. CDR3 DNA: TGCGCCAGCAGCTTTGAGAGTCAAGAGACCCAGTACTTC. Translating it yields CASSFESQETQYF.